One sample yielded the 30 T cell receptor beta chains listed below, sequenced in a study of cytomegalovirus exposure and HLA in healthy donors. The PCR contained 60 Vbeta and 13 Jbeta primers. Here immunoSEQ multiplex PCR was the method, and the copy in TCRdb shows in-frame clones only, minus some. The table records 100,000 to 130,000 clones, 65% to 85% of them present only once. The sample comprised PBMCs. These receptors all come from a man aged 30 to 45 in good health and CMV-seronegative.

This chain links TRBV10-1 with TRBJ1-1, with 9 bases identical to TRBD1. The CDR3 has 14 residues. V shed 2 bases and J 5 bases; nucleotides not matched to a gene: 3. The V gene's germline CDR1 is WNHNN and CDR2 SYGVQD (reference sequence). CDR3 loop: CASSERTGATEAFF. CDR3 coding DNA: TGCGCCAGCAGTGAGCGGACAGGGGCGACTGAAGCTTTCTTT.

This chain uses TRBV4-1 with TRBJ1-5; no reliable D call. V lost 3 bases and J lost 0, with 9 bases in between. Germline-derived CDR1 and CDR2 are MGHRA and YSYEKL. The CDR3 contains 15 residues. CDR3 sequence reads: CASSQADLSNQPQHF. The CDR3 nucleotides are TGCGCCAGCAGCCAGGCGGATCTTAGCAATCAGCCCCAGCATTTT.

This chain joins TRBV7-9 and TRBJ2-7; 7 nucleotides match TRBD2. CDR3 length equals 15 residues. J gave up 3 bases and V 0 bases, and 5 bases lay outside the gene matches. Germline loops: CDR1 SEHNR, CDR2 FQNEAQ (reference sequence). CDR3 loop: CASSLAGGVHYEQYF. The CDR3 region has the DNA TGTGCCAGCAGCTTAGCGGGGGGGGTACACTACGAGCAGTACTTC. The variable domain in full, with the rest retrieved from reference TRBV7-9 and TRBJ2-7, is DTGVSQNPRHKITKRGQNVTFRCDPISEHNRLYWYRQTLGQGPEFLTYFQNEAQLEKSRLLSDRFSAERPKGSFSTLEIQRTEQGDSAMYLCASSLAGGVHYEQYFGPGTRLTVT.

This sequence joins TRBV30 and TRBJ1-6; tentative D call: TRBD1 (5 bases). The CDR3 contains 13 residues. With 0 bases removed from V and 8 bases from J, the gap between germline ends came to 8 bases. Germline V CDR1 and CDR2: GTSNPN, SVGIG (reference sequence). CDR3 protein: CAWSVRGDSPLHF. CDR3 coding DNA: TGTGCCTGGAGTGTACGGGGGGATTCACCCCTCCACTTT.

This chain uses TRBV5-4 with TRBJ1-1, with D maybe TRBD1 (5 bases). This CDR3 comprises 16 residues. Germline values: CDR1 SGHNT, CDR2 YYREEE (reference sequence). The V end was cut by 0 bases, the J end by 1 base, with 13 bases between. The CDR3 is CASSLESGHRNTEAFF. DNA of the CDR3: TGTGCCAGCAGCTTGGAAAGTGGACACCGGAACACTGAAGCTTTCTTT.

This CDR3 is CASSSDRARTEAFF. As DNA, the CDR3 is TGTGCCAGCAGTTCGGACAGGGCGCGAACTGAAGCTTTCTTT. V gene TRBV6-1 combines with J gene TRBJ1-1; 8 bases are shared with TRBD1. The CDR3 loop spans 14 amino acids. V lost 5 bases and J lost 5; bases outside the gene matches: 7. Germline CDR1 and CDR2: MNHNS and SASEGT.

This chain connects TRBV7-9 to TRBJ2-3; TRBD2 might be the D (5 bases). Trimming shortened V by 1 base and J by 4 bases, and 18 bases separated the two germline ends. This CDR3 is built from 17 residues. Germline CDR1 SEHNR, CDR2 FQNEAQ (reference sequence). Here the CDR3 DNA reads TGTGCCAGCAGCTTAGGGAACTCAGCGGAATCGGCAGATACGCAGTATTTT. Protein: CASSLGNSAESADTQYF. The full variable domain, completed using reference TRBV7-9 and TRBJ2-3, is DTGVSQNPRHKITKRGQNVTFRCDPISEHNRLYWYRQTLGQGPEFLTYFQNEAQLEKSRLLSDRFSAERPKGSFSTLEIQRTEQGDSAMYLCASSLGNSAESADTQYFGPGTRLTVL.

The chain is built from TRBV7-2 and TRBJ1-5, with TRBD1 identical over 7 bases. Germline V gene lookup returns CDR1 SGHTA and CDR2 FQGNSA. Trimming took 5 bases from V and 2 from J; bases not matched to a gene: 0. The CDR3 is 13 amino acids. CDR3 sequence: CASSQGGNQPQHF. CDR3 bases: TGTGCCAGCAGCCAGGGGGGCAATCAGCCCCAGCATTTT.

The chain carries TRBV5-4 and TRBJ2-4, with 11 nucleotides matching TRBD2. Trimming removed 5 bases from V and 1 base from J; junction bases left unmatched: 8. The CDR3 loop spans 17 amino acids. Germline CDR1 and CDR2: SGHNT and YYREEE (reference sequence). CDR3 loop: CASRLMTSGTAKNIQYF. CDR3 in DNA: TGTGCCAGCAGACTGATGACTAGCGGGACTGCCAAAAACATTCAGTACTTC.

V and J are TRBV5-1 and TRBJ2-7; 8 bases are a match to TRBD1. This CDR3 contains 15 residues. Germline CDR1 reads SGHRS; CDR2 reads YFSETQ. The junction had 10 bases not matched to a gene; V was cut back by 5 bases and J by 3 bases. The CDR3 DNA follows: TGCGCCAGCAGTTCAGGACAGGGTCCACACTACGAGCAGTACTTC. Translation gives CASSSGQGPHYEQYF.

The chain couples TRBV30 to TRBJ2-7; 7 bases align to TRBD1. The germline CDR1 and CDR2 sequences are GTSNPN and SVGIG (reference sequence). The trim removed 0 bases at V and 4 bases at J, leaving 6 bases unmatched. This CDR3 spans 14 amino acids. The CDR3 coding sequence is TGTGCCTGGAGTGTAGGAGAGGGGGCTTACGAGCAGTACTTC. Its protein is CAWSVGEGAYEQYF.

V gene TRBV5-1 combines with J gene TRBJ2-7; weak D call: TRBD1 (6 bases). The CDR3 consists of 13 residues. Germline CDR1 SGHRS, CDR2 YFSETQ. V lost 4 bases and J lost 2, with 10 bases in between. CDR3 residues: CASSPGDPYEQYF. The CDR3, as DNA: TGCGCCAGCAGCCCAGGGGATCCCTACGAGCAGTACTTC. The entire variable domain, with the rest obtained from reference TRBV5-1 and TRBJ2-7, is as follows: KAGVTQTPRYLIKTRGQQVTLSCSPISGHRSVSWYQQTPGQGLQFLFEYFSETQRNKGNFPGRFSGRQFSNSRSEMNVSTLELGDSALYLCASSPGDPYEQYFGPGTRLTVT.

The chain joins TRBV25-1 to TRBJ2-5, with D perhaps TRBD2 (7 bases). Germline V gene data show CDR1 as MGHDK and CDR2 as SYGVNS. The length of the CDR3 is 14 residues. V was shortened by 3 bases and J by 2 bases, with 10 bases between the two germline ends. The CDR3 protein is CASSDRGGQETQYF. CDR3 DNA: TGTGCCAGCAGTGACAGGGGAGGGCAAGAGACCCAGTACTTC. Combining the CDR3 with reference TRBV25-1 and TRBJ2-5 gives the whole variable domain EADIYQTPRYLVIGTGKKITLECSQTMGHDKMYWYQQDPGMELHLIHYSYGVNSTEKGDLSSESTVSRIRTEHFPLTLESARPSHTSQYLCASSDRGGQETQYFGPGTRLLVL.

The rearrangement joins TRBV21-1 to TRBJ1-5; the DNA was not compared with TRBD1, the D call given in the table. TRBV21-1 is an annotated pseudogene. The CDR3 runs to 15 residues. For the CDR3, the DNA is TGTGCCAGAACTTATACAGGGGGCCGCAATCAGCCCCAGCATTTT. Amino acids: CARTYTGGRNQPQHF.

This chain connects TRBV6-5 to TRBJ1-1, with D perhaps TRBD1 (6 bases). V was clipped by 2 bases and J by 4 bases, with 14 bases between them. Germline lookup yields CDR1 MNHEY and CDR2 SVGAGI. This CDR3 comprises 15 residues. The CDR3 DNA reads TGTGCCAGCAGTTACCTGACAGGTTTGGCCACTGAAGCTTTCTTT. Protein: CASSYLTGLATEAFF.

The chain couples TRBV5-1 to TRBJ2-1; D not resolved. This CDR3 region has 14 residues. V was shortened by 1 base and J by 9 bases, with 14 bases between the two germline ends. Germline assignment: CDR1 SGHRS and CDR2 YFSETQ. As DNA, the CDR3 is TGCGCCAGCAGCTTGAGCCTTACCAACGGTGAGCAGTTCTTC. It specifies CASSLSLTNGEQFF.

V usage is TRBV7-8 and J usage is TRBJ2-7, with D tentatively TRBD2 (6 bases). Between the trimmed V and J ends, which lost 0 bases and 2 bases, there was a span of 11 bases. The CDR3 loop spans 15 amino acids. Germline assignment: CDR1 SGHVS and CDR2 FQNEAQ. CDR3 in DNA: TGTGCCAGCAGCTTAGCCGGAGGGGTACCCTACGAGCAGTACTTC. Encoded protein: CASSLAGGVPYEQYF.

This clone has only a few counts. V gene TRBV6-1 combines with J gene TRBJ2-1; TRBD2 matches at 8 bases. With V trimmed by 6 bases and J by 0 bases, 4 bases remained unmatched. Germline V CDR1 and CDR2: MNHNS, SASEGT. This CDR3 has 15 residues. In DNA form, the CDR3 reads TGTGCCAGCAGCAAAGCGGGGGACTCCTACAATGAGCAGTTCTTC. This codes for CASSKAGDSYNEQFF.

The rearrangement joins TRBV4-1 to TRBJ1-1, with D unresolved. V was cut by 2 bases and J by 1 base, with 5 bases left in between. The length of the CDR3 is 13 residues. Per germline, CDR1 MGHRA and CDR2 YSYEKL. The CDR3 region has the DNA TGCGCCAGCAGCCAACCCCGGAACACTGAAGCTTTCTTT. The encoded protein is CASSQPRNTEAFF.

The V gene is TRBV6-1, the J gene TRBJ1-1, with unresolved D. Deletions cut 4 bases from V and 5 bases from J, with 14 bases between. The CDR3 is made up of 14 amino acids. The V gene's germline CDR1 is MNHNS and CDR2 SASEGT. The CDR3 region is CASSGQSYPTEAFF. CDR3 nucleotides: TGTGCCAGCAGTGGCCAGTCTTATCCGACTGAAGCTTTCTTT.

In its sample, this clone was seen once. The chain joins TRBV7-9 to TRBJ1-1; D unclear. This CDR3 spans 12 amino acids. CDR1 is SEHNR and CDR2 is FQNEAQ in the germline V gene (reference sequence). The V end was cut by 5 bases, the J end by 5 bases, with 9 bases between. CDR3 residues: CASSPGLTEAFF. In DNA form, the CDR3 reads TGTGCCAGCAGCCCCGGTCTTACTGAAGCTTTCTTT. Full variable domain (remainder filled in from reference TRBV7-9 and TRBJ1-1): DTGVSQNPRHKITKRGQNVTFRCDPISEHNRLYWYRQTLGQGPEFLTYFQNEAQLEKSRLLSDRFSAERPKGSFSTLEIQRTEQGDSAMYLCASSPGLTEAFFGQGTRLTVV.

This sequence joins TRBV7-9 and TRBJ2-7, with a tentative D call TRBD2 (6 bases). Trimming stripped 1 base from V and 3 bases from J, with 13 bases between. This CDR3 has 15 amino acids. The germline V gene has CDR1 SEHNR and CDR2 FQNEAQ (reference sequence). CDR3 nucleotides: TGTGCCAGCAGCTTAGGGGGGGAGTTGGGCTACGAGCAGTACTTC. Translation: CASSLGGELGYEQYF. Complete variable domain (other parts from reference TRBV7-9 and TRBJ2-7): DTGVSQNPRHKITKRGQNVTFRCDPISEHNRLYWYRQTLGQGPEFLTYFQNEAQLEKSRLLSDRFSAERPKGSFSTLEIQRTEQGDSAMYLCASSLGGELGYEQYFGPGTRLTVT.

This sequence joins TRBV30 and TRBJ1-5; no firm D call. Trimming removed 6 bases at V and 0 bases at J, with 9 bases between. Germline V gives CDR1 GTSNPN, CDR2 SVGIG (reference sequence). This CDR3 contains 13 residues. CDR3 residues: CACGVYSNQPQHF. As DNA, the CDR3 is TGTGCCTGCGGGGTTTATAGCAATCAGCCCCAGCATTTT.

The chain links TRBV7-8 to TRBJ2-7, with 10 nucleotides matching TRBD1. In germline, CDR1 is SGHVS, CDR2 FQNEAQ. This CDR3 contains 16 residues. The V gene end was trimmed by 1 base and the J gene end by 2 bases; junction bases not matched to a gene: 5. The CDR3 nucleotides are TGTGCCAGCAGCTTAGTTGACAGGGGGCCCCCCTACGAGCAGTACTTC. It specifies CASSLVDRGPPYEQYF.

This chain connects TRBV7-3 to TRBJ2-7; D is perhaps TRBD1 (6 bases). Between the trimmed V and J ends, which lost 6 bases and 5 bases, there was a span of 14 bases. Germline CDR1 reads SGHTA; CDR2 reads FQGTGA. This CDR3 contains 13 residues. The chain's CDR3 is CASSVGALDEQYV. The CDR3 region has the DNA TGTGCCAGCAGTGTGGGGGCCCTAGACGAGCAGTACGTC.

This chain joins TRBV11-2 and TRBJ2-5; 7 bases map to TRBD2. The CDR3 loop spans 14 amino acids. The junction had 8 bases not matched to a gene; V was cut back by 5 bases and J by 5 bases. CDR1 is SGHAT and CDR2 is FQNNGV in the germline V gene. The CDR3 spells CASSPSSGGETQYF. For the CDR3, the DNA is TGTGCCAGCAGCCCCTCTAGCGGCGGGGAGACCCAGTACTTC.

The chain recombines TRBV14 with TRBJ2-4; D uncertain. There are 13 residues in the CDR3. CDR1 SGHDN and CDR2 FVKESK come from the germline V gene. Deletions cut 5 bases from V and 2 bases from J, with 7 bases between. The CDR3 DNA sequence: TGTGCCAGCAGCACACAGCCCAAAAACATTCAGTACTTC. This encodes CASSTQPKNIQYF.

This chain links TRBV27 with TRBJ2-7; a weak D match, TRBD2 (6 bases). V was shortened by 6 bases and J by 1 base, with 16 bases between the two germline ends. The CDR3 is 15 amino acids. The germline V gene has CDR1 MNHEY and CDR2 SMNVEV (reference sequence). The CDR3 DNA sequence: TGTGCCAGCAGCCCCGGACTTCTAGCGTCCTACGAGCAGTACTTC. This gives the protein CASSPGLLASYEQYF.

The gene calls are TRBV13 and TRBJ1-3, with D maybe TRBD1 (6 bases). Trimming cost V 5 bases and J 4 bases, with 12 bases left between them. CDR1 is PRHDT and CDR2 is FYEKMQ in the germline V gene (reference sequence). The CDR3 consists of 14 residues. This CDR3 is CASSTGGAGNTIYF. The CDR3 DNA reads TGTGCCAGCAGCACTGGGGGGGCGGGAAACACCATATATTTT.

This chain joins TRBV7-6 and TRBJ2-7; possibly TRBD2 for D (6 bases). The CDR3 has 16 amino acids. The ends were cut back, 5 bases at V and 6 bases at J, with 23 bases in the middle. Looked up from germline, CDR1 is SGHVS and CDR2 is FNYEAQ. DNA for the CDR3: TGTGCCAGCAGCCCACGGTCCGCTTTGGTGGGAGGCGAGCAGTACTTC. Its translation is CASSPRSALVGGEQYF.